This TCR beta chain was found in a study of blood T cell repertoires in COVID-19 (dated by TCRdb to the early 2020s). With respect to the entire study: Samples covering the acute and convalescent phases of COVID-19 were provided by collaborators in the United States, Italy and Spain. Where HLA class I and class II types were available, the types were taken from metadata supplied by the sample provider, not from assay-based typing. The prospective study material was composed of cDNA or gDNA derived from T cells, B-cell-depleted T cells, or PBMCs. A de-identified subject ID, COVID-19 status, age in years and sex were almost always included in the sample metadata. The repertoires were released in a freely available public database meant as a resource for research on the immune response to SARS-CoV-2. The samples were drawn from the first 160 participants of the ongoing ImmuneRACE study and from 1,254 subjects provided by 6 global collaborators. The dataset comprised deeply sampled blood TCRbeta repertoires from subjects exposed to, actively infected with, or recovered from COVID-19. Here is what the overall study found, with its caveats: The quantity of clinical and demographic metadata differed by source and by participant and was supplied without curation.

TCRbeta CDR3 regions were amplified from genomic DNA by means of the immunoSEQ Assay, a bias-controlled multiplex PCR. The original methods were these. The number of nucleated cells in each sample was estimated from the amplification of reference gene primers within the assay. To quantify the absolute abundance of each unique TCRbeta CDR3 rearrangement, sequence reads were collapsed and filtered. Productive Simpson clonality was computed per sample as the square root of Simpson's diversity index over productive rearrangements. TCRdb retrieved this table from immuneACCESS and kept in-frame rearrangements only. Not all clones are present; in checked studies, unresolved V genes account for under half, and no reason is known for the remainder. V and J calls and clone size come straight from that table; D and trimming were deduced from the DNA. The sample profile shows about 320,000 clones; roughly 90% of them were found once. The ten largest clones capture about 4% of the sample.

Comment on this clone: Its antigen is currently not known. Base qualities were left out, and no much larger clone turns up one base away.

Relative to germline, V is missing 4 bases and J is missing 1 base, with 2 bases of the junction outside any gene match. The CDR3 runs 15 amino acids, cysteine and phenylalanine included. This entry keeps only the CDR3 DNA: 45 bases, framed from base 1. The germline V gene specifies MNHEY as CDR1 and SVGEGT as CDR2. Participants in the prospective study were aged roughly 18 to 100 years, lived in under 30 United States geographic areas, and enrolled through a virtual design. Cohort assignment in the prospective study relied on participant-reported clinical history from a screening survey and a study questionnaire. Exposed participants were defined as having been in contact with someone with a PCR-confirmed or clinician-diagnosed COVID-19 case within 2 weeks of study entry. Mobile phlebotomists in the prospective study collected whole blood, serum and a nasopharyngeal or oropharyngeal swab from every participant. Over a roughly 2-month period, participants in the prospective study had the option of providing additional blood draws and questionnaires. Prospective study blood samples were shipped either frozen or at room temperature before DNA extraction.

Sequenced input: PBMCs or T cells enriched from blood (not recorded which). Recombination connected TRBV6-2 or TRBV6-3 to TRBJ2-5; TRBD2 matches 11 bases in the middle. This TCR came from a woman between 25 and 40 years old who had been exposed to COVID-19. The CDR3 reads as follows: CASSLAGGLQETQYF. The nucleotide sequence reads as follows: TGTGCCAGCAGTTTAGCGGGGGGGCTCCAAGAGACCCAGTACTTC.